This T cell receptor beta chain was captured in a study of blood T cells in healthy people across ages. The amount of total RNA extracted per sample was at least 5.5 micrograms. Findings of the study overall: Across samples, TCR beta diversity tracked strongly with naive T cell percentage.

Alongside a J-beta primer mix, a sample-barcoded 5' primer served in a second PCR lasting roughly 6 to 11 cycles. Each CDR3 protein is one row after TCRdb ran MiXCR on the 5' RACE reads. The table lists about 780,000 distinct CDR3 sequences, more than 35% of them singletons. Comments on this clonotype: Its antigen is not identified.

The V gene lost 4 bases and the J gene lost 1 base, with 11 bases spanning the gap. CDR3 length: 14 residues. The specimen sequenced was blood. The chain carries TRBV12-3 or TRBV12-4 and TRBJ2-7; D is uncertain. This sequence originates from a man of 80 years or more in good health. In DNA, the CDR3 is TGTGCCAGCAGTTCCAACTTCGGATCCTACGAGCAGTACTTC. Its protein is CASSSNFGSYEQYF.